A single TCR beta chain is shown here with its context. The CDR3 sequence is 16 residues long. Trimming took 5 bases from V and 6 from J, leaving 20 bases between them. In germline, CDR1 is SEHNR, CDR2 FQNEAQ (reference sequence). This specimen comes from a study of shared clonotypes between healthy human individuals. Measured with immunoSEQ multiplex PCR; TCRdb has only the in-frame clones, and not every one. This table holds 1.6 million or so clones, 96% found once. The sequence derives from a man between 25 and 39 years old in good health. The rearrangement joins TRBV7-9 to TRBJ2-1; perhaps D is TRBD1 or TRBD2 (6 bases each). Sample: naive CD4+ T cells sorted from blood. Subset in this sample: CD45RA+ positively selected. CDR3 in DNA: TGTGCCAGCAGCCTACGGAGGGGGACGGAATCCAATGAGCAGTTCTTC. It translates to CASSLRRGTESNEQFF. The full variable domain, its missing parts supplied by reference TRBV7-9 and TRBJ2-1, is DTGVSQNPRHKITKRGQNVTFRCDPISEHNRLYWYRQTLGQGPEFLTYFQNEAQLEKSRLLSDRFSAERPKGSFSTLEIQRTEQGDSAMYLCASSLRRGTESNEQFFGPGTRLTVL.